The clone carrying this TCR beta chain was observed a few times. Its target is not known. In germline, CDR1 is LNHNV, CDR2 YYDKDF (reference sequence). The V gene lost 1 base and the J gene lost 1 base, with 10 bases spanning the gap. This CDR3 is 15 amino acids long. Each CDR3 protein gets one entry after TCRdb re-called the RT-PCR reads with MiXCR. Of some 800,000 distinct CDR3 sequences in the sample, less than 25% were seen once. The data stem from a study of response to subunit inactivated influenza vaccine. Notes on the study in general: Seasonal influenza vaccination, on each occasion, was suggested by the authors to recruit few new T cells.

V is TRBV15 and J is TRBJ2-5; D ambiguous. This sequence originates from a man aged 45-60 years who received an inactivated influenza vaccine. Specimen: PBMCs from blood, collected more than 4 days after vaccination. This CDR3 is CATSRGPDPQETQYF. The CDR3, as DNA: TGTGCCACCAGCAGAGGGCCCGATCCCCAAGAGACCCAGTACTTC.